This TCR beta chain was retrieved from a study of shared clonotypes between healthy human individuals. Study overall: Contributing individuals were a couple of females and three males aged 18 to 49. Three plates were used per donor for CD4 naive, three for CD4 memory, two for CD8 naive and one for CD8 memory.

Note on this clone: Its antigen is not known.

Notes on the study in general: Specimens sampled were limited to blood, with tissue repertoires likely differing.

Into CD45RA+ naive and CD45RA-negative memory subsets, the CD4+ cells were split. V was shortened by 5 bases and J by 8 bases, with 16 bases between the two germline ends. The V gene's germline CDR1 is SGHDT and CDR2 YYEEEE. The length of the CDR3 is 14 residues. Method: immunoSEQ multiplex PCR; TCRdb's copy keeps in-frame clones and lacks some. This sample has about 1.5 million clones; approximately 98% occur once, and the top ten carry 0.4% to 0.55%. The chain recombines TRBV5-6 with TRBJ1-4; tentative D call: TRBD1 (5 bases). The sample consisted of naive CD4+ T cells sorted from blood. This sample's subset: CD45RA+ positively selected. The sequence was obtained from a man aged 30 to 45 in good health. CDR3 region: CASSGAGGREKLFF. The CDR3 coding sequence is TGTGCCAGCAGTGGGGCCGGCGGGCGCGAAAAACTGTTTTTT.